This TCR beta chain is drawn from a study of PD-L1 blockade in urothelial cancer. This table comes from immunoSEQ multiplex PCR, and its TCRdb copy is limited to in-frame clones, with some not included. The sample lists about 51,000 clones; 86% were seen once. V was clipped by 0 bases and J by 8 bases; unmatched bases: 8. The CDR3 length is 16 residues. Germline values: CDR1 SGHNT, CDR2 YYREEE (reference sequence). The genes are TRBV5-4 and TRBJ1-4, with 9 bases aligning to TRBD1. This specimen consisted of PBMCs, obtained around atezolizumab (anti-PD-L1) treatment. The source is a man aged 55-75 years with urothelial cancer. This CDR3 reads CASSLAVGQGREKLFF. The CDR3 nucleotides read TGTGCCAGCAGCTTGGCCGTAGGACAGGGGAGGGAAAAACTGTTTTTT.